The 4 T cell receptor beta chains below all came from one sample that was sequenced in a study of post-analysis software for immune sequencing data (dated by TCRdb to between 2014 and 2017). Libraries were prepared through PCR. The reads were generated on an Illumina HiSeq 2500. To reduce PCR and sequencing biases, unique molecular identifiers were built into the TCR beta cDNA libraries. The raw public reads went through TCRdb reprocessing: fastp at Q25, MiXCR clone calling, in-frame beta chains kept. Here each entry gathers all rows of one CDR3 protein and keeps the most common genes and DNA. The sample yields hundreds of thousands of distinct CDR3 sequences; about 57% were counted once. The ten largest make up about 4.8% of the sample. The research as a whole found: Significantly higher frequencies in patients than in controls were found for roughly 5 TRBV segments, including TRBV5-6, TRBV5-1 and TRBV20-1.

Their specific antigens are unknown. The sequenced sample was blood. The receptors were gathered from a girl between 10 and 17 years old with multiple sclerosis.

The chain is built from TRBV7-2 and TRBJ1-2, with unresolved D. Germline V gene data show CDR1 as SGHTA and CDR2 as FQGNSA. The CDR3 is 17 residues long. Deletions cut 5 bases from V and 2 bases from J, with 21 bases between. DNA of the CDR3: TGTGCCAGCAGCAAGGCCGCCACGGGCAGGCCAAACTATGGCTACACCTTC. Its protein is CASSKAATGRPNYGYTF.

The chain uses TRBV12-3 or TRBV12-4 and TRBJ1-2, with TRBD1 matching 7 bases. The CDR3 extends over 13 amino acids. V shed 11 bases, J shed 5 bases, and the junction held 11 bases outside the gene matches. The CDR3: CASRRDSFYGYTF. DNA for the CDR3: TGTGCCTCCCGTCGGGACAGTTTTTATGGCTACACCTTC.

A few counts support this clonotype. The chain combines TRBV20-1 with TRBJ2-5; 7 nucleotides line up with TRBD1. V shed 4 bases and J 1 base; nucleotides not matched to a gene: 3. Germline V gene sequence: CDR1 DFQATT, CDR2 SNEGSKA (reference sequence). The CDR3 sequence is 13 residues long. CDR3 DNA: TGCAGTGCTACCCGGGACAGCCAAGAGACCCAGTACTTC. This codes for CSATRDSQETQYF.

The chain employs TRBV20-1 and TRBJ2-7; unclear D gene. This CDR3 comprises 13 residues. Deletions cut 5 bases from V and 2 bases from J, with 13 bases between. Germline assignment: CDR1 DFQATT and CDR2 SNEGSKA (reference sequence). Written as DNA, the CDR3 is TGCAGTGCTCTGCCTACCATGGCCTACGAGCAGTACTTC. It specifies CSALPTMAYEQYF.